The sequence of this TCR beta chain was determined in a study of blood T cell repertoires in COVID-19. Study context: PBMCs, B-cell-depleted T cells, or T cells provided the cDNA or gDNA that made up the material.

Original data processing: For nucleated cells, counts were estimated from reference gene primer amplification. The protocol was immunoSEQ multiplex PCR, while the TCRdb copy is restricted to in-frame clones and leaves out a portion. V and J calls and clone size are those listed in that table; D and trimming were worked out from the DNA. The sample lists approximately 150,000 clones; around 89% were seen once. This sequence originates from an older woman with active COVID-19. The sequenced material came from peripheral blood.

The CDR3: CASSLIRGNSPLHF. CDR3 in DNA: TGTGCCAGCAGTTTGATCCGGGGGAATTCACCCCTCCACTTT. The chain uses TRBV27 and TRBJ1-6; D is possibly TRBD1 (5 bases). With 3 bases removed from V and 7 bases from J, the gap between germline ends came to 10 bases. Germline assignment: CDR1 MNHEY and CDR2 SMNVEV (reference sequence). The CDR3 consists of 14 residues.